These 27 T cell receptor beta chains came from one sample sequenced in a study of beta chain features in type 1 diabetes. All of the isolated RNA was reverse transcribed, so expressed TCRB transcripts were sequenced. The data were produced by immunoSEQ multiplex PCR, yet TCRdb's version contains in-frame clones alone and is incomplete. The sample contains about 700,000 clones, roughly 12% of which appear only once. Whole-study findings and limits: Significant though moderate, a shortening of TCRB CDR3s appeared in all four CD4+ subsets of Type 1 diabetes patients.

Antigens of these TCRs are unknown. Sequenced sample: naive CD4+ T cells from blood. These receptors all stem from a man younger than 35 with type 1 diabetes.

This clone was counted between two and nine times. The rearrangement joins TRBV11-3 to TRBJ2-3; the D is unclear. The V end was cut by 8 bases, the J end by 2 bases, with 14 bases between. This CDR3 is 14 amino acids long. Germline CDR1 SGHNT, CDR2 YENEEA. The CDR3 DNA reads TGTGCCAGCCACCCCGGGCGTTCCACAGATACGCAGTATTTT. Translating gives CASHPGRSTDTQYF.

The rearrangement links TRBV6-5 to TRBJ2-7; D is perhaps TRBD1 (6 bases). The CDR3 sequence is 13 residues long. Germline CDR1 is MNHEY and CDR2 is SVGAGI. V shed 5 bases and J shed 3 bases, with 11 bases lying between them. The CDR3 nucleotides are TGTGCCAGCAGTGTCGACAGGTTCTACGAGCAGTACTTC. Translated: CASSVDRFYEQYF.

J is TRBJ1-2 and V is TRBV5-1; 8 nucleotides match TRBD1. After removal of 7 bases from V and 5 bases from J, the junction contained 10 bases not matched to a gene. This CDR3 region has 14 residues. The germline V gene has CDR1 SGHRS and CDR2 YFSETQ. DNA of the CDR3: TGCGCCAGCTCCTCGACAGGGGAACTTTATGGCTACACCTTC. Translated, it gives CASSSTGELYGYTF.

The chain joins TRBV2 to TRBJ1-3, with unresolved D. Germline V gene sequence: CDR1 SNHLY, CDR2 FYNNEI. The length of the CDR3 is 14 residues. Trimming stripped 3 bases from V and 0 bases from J, with 6 bases between. The CDR3, as DNA: TGTGCCAGCAGTGACCGACACTCTGGAAACACCATATATTTT. Translating it yields CASSDRHSGNTIYF.

The rearrangement links TRBV7-9 to TRBJ2-3; 10 bases are a match to TRBD1. There are 18 residues in the CDR3. The trim removed 5 bases at V and 4 bases at J, leaving 15 bases unmatched. Germline V gene lookup returns CDR1 SEHNR and CDR2 FQNEAQ (reference sequence). The CDR3: CASSPSIPGQGIPDTQYF. CDR3 sequence (DNA): TGTGCCAGCAGCCCTTCCATTCCGGGACAGGGGATCCCAGATACGCAGTATTTT.

This clone was seen only a few times. The gene calls are TRBV7-2 and TRBJ2-7; the D is unclear. The V end was cut by 1 base, the J end by 1 base, with 8 bases between. Germline lookup yields CDR1 SGHTA and CDR2 FQGNSA. This CDR3 is built from 14 residues. This chain's CDR3 is CASSLGPPSYEQYF. The CDR3 bases are TGTGCCAGCAGCTTAGGGCCCCCGTCCTACGAGCAGTACTTC.

V and J are TRBV7-6 and TRBJ2-3; 15 nucleotides match TRBD2. The CDR3 covers 18 residues. Germline trimming cut 5 bases from V and 2 bases from J; bases unmatched to any gene: 8. CDR1 and CDR2 (germline): SGHVS, FNYEAQ. The CDR3 loop is CASSQGLAGGLITDTQYF. CDR3 sequence (DNA): TGTGCCAGCAGCCAGGGACTAGCGGGGGGCCTGATCACAGATACGCAGTATTTT.

In its sample, this clone was seen a few times. This chain's CDR3 is CSVEPGPDTQYF. The CDR3 DNA sequence: TGCAGCGTTGAACCGGGTCCAGATACGCAGTATTTT. The V call is TRBV29-1, the J call TRBJ2-3; D is ambiguous. The germline V and J ends were trimmed by 2 bases and 4 bases, with 7 bases remaining between them. Germline V gene sequence: CDR1 SQVTM, CDR2 ANQGSEA. This CDR3 region has 12 residues.

The V and J genes are TRBV5-1 and TRBJ1-1, with D perhaps TRBD1 (6 bases). Germline V CDR1 and CDR2: SGHRS, YFSETQ. V gave up 0 bases and J gave up 4 bases, with 13 bases separating them. The CDR3 length is 15 residues. The DNA for the CDR3 is TGCGCCAGCAGCTTGGACAGGGTTGGGACCACTGAAGCTTTCTTT. Translation gives CASSLDRVGTTEAFF.

This clone was observed a handful of times. In DNA, the CDR3 is TGTGCCAGCAGCCTTTCCGGGGCCCAGTACTTC. Translating it yields CASSLSGAQYF. V and J are TRBV11-2 and TRBJ2-5; TRBD2 is a possible D gene (5 bases). CDR1 is SGHAT, CDR2 FQNNGV, per germline. Between the trimmed V and J ends, which lost 5 bases and 9 bases, there was a span of 10 bases. The length of the CDR3 is 11 residues.

This clone was found a few times. This chain joins TRBV7-6 and TRBJ2-7, with D possibly being TRBD1 (5 bases). Germline V lookup: CDR1 SGHVS, CDR2 FNYEAQ. With 2 bases removed from V and 5 bases from J, the gap between germline ends came to 10 bases. CDR3 length equals 13 residues. For the CDR3, the DNA is TGTGCCAGCAGCTTACAGGGTTTCGACGAGCAGTACTTC. Its translation: CASSLQGFDEQYF.

J is TRBJ2-1 and V is TRBV7-8; D unresolved. The CDR3 length is 15 residues. V was trimmed by 4 bases and J by 4 bases, leaving 14 bases between them. Per the germline V gene, CDR1 is SGHVS and CDR2 is FQNEAQ. As DNA, the CDR3 is TGTGCCAGCAGCTCTTCCACCAAAGATTACAATGAGCAGTTCTTC. Translation: CASSSSTKDYNEQFF.

This clone came up a few times. This chain joins TRBV9 and TRBJ2-1; D is uncertain. Germline assignment: CDR1 SGDLS and CDR2 YYNGEE. This CDR3 has 16 amino acids. Trimming stripped 3 bases from V and 6 bases from J, with 19 bases between. The CDR3 spells CASSEGLRGRGNEQFF. CDR3 in DNA: TGTGCCAGCAGCGAGGGTCTGCGCGGCCGAGGCAATGAGCAGTTCTTC.

CDR3 DNA sequence: TGCGCCAGCAGCCAAGTGAAGGGGGACTACAATGAGCAGTTCTTC. As protein: CASSQVKGDYNEQFF. V usage is TRBV4-1 and J usage is TRBJ2-1; D may be TRBD1 (6 bases). V was trimmed by 1 base and J by 3 bases, leaving 10 bases between them. Germline lookup yields CDR1 MGHRA and CDR2 YSYEKL. CDR3 length equals 15 residues.

V is TRBV5-4 and J is TRBJ2-3; 9 bases line up with TRBD2. The V segment lost 4 bases and the J segment 0 bases; nucleotides outside the gene matches: 9. The CDR3 extends over 17 amino acids. CDR1 is SGHNT and CDR2 is YYREEE in the germline V gene (reference sequence). The CDR3, as DNA: TGTGCCAGCAGCCTTAAAGGGACTAGCAGAAGCACAGATACGCAGTATTTT. Amino acids: CASSLKGTSRSTDTQYF.

In this sample, this clone turned up a few times. This chain connects TRBV12-2 to TRBJ2-4; the tabulated D call, TRBD1, remains unverified against the DNA. TRBV12-2 is listed as a pseudogene. The CDR3 length is 16 residues. The CDR3 is CASRLVAPAGGFVQYF. CDR3 coding DNA: TGTGCAAGTCGCTTAGTGGCCCCGGCAGGGGGCTTCGTTCAGTACTTC.

The genes are TRBV30 and TRBJ2-3; D might be TRBD2 (5 bases). Germline values: CDR1 GTSNPN, CDR2 SVGIG (reference sequence). The CDR3 spans 16 residues. The V end was cut by 3 bases, the J end by 1 base, with 17 bases between. In DNA, the CDR3 is TGTGCCTGGAGGCGGGCGGTAGGAGGTGGCACAGATACGCAGTATTTT. Protein sequence: CAWRRAVGGGTDTQYF.

V usage is TRBV6-6 and J usage is TRBJ2-3; no definite D call. V was clipped by 2 bases and J by 6 bases, with 18 bases between them. The V gene's germline CDR1 is MNHNY and CDR2 SVGAGI (reference sequence). The CDR3 is made up of 16 amino acids. DNA of the CDR3: TGTGCCAGCAGTTACCCGTCTGACTTATCGGGCGATACGCAGTATTTT. It encodes CASSYPSDLSGDTQYF.

With regard to this clone: A much larger clone lies one base from this, so it may be a read error. V is TRBV11-2 and J is TRBJ2-7; no clear D gene. The germline V and J ends were trimmed by 8 bases and 3 bases, with 5 bases remaining between them. There are 10 residues in the CDR3. The V gene's germline CDR1 is SGHAT and CDR2 FQNNGV. CDR3 DNA sequence: TGTGCCAGCGGGGACTACGAGCAGTACTTC. Translating it yields CASGDYEQYF. Looking up the rest from reference TRBV11-2 and TRBJ2-7 gives the full variable domain: EAGVAQSPRYKIIEKRQSVAFWCNPISGHATLYWYQQILGQGPKLLIQFQNNGVVDDSQLPKDRFSAERLKGVDSTLKIQPAKLEDSAVYLCASGDYEQYFGPGTRLTVT.

The sample holds a few counts of this clone. This chain uses TRBV28 with TRBJ1-2, with TRBD1 identical over 7 bases. V dropped 4 bases and J dropped 3; count of bases not matched to a gene: 8. Germline V gives CDR1 MDHEN, CDR2 SYDVKM. This CDR3 region has 15 residues. CDR3 loop: CASSYPGGGDYGYTF. CDR3 in DNA: TGTGCCAGCAGTTACCCCGGAGGGGGCGACTATGGCTACACCTTC.

Comments on this clone: The identical CDR3 is also encoded by other nucleotide sequences in the sample. This sequence joins TRBV11-2 and TRBJ1-2; TRBD1 might be the D (5 bases). The CDR3 sequence is 12 residues long. Deletions cut 5 bases from V and 6 bases from J, with 10 bases between. Germline CDR1 SGHAT, CDR2 FQNNGV. In DNA, the CDR3 is TGTGCCAGCAGCCTGGAAGGGGATGGCTACACCTTC. As protein: CASSLEGDGYTF.

This clone has a handful of counts. The chain joins TRBV2 to TRBJ2-7; D remains unclear. The germline gives CDR1 SNHLY, CDR2 FYNNEI. The CDR3 totals 13 residues. Between the trimmed V and J ends, which lost 5 bases and 3 bases, there was a span of 11 bases. CDR3 sequence reads: CASSFQRSYEQYF. The CDR3 DNA reads as TGTGCCAGCAGTTTCCAGAGAAGCTACGAGCAGTACTTC.

The V call is TRBV6-4, the J call TRBJ2-2; D gene unclear. V was clipped by 5 bases and J by 1 base, with 8 bases between them. CDR1 and CDR2 (germline): MRHNA, SNTAGT. The CDR3 has 14 residues. The CDR3: CASSWQENTGELFF. The CDR3, as DNA: TGTGCCAGCAGTTGGCAGGAGAACACCGGGGAGCTGTTTTTT.

The chain combines TRBV9 with TRBJ2-4, with TRBD1 matching 11 bases. The J segment lost 7 bases and the V segment lost 0 bases, leaving 6 bases of the junction unmatched. The CDR3 loop spans 16 amino acids. Per germline, CDR1 SGDLS and CDR2 YYNGEE. The CDR3 sequence is CASSVALRDRGNIQYF. For the CDR3, the DNA is TGTGCCAGCAGCGTAGCTCTCCGGGACAGGGGGAACATTCAGTACTTC.

This clone was observed a handful of times. The sample carries other DNA sequences with the same CDR3. This rearrangement joins TRBV28 to TRBJ2-2, with D perhaps matching TRBD2 (6 bases). V was pared by 5 bases and J by 5 bases, with 9 bases between. This CDR3 region has 13 residues. Germline V gives CDR1 MDHEN, CDR2 SYDVKM. This chain's CDR3 is CASSPGGTGELFF. CDR3 bases: TGTGCCAGCAGTCCCGGGGGAACCGGGGAGCTGTTTTTT.

V usage is TRBV29-1 and J usage is TRBJ2-4; D gene unclear. CDR1 and CDR2 (germline): SQVTM, ANQGSEA. The CDR3 loop spans 13 amino acids. Trimming shortened V by 6 bases and J by 0 bases, and 9 bases separated the two germline ends. CDR3 coding DNA: TGCAGCGTCGTTGGGATAGCCAAAAACATTCAGTACTTC. It codes for CSVVGIAKNIQYF.

In its sample, this clone was seen a few times. The chain couples TRBV7-9 to TRBJ2-1; 8 bases agree with TRBD1. Germline lookup yields CDR1 SEHNR and CDR2 FQNEAQ (reference sequence). The ends lost 1 base at V and 4 bases at J; junction bases unmatched: 9. This CDR3 region has 17 residues. CDR3 bases: TGTGCCAGCAGCTTAGGCCGGACAGGGACCCAATACAATGAGCAGTTCTTC. This gives the protein CASSLGRTGTQYNEQFF.